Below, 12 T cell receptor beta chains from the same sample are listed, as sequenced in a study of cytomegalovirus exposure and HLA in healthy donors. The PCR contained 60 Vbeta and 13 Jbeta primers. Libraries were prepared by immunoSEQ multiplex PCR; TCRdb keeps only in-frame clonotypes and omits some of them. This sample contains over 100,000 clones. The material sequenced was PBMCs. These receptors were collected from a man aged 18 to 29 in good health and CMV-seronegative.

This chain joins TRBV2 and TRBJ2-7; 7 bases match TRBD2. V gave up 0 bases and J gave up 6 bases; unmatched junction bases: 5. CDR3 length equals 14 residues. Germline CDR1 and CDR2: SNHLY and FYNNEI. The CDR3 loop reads CASSEARGGSEQYF. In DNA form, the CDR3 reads TGTGCCAGCAGTGAAGCGCGGGGCGGGAGCGAGCAGTACTTC. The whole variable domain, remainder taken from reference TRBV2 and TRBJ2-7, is EPEVTQTPSHQVTQMGQEVILRCVPISNHLYFYWYRQILGQKVEFLVSFYNNEISEKSEIFDDQFSVERPDGSNFTLKIRSTKLEDSAMYFCASSEARGGSEQYFGPGTRLTVT.

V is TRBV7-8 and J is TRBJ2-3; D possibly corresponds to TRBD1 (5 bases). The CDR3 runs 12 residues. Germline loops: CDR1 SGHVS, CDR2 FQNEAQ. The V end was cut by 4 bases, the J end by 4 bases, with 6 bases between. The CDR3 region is CASSSRADTQYF. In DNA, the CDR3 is TGTGCCAGCAGCTCCAGGGCAGATACGCAGTATTTT.

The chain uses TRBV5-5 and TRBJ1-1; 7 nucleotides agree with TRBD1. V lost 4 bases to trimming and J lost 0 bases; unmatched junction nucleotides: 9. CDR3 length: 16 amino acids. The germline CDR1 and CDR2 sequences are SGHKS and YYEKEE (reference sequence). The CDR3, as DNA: TGTGCCAGCAGCAGGCTCTCGGGACAGATGAACACTGAAGCTTTCTTT. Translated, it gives CASSRLSGQMNTEAFF.

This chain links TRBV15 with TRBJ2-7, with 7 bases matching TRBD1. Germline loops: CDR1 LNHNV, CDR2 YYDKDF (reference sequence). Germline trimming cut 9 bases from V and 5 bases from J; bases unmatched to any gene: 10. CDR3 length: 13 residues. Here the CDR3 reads CATGPGQIHEQYF. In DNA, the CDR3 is TGTGCCACTGGTCCGGGACAGATTCACGAGCAGTACTTC.

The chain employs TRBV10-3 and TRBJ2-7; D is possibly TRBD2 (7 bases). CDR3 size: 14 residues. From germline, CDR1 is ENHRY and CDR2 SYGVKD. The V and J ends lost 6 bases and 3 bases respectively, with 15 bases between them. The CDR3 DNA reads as TGTGCCATCAGCCGAGGGGGGGTAGGCTACGAGCAGTACTTC. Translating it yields CAISRGGVGYEQYF.

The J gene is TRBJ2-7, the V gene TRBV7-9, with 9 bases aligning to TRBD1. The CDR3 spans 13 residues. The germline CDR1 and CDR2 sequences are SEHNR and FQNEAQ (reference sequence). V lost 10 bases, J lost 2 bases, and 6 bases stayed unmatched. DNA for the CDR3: TGTGCCACTAGACAGGGGGGCGCCTACGAGCAGTACTTC. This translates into CATRQGGAYEQYF.

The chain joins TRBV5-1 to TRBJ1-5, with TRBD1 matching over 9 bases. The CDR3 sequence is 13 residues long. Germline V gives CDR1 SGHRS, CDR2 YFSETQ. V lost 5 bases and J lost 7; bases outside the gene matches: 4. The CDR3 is CASSRQGDQPQHF. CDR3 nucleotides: TGCGCCAGCAGTCGACAGGGGGACCAGCCCCAGCATTTT.

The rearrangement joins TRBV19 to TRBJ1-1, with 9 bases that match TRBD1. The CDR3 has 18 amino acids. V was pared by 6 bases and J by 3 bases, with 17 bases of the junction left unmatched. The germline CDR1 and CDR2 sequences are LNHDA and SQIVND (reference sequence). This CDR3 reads CASSAGTGLGIPDTEAFF. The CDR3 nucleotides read TGTGCCAGTAGCGCCGGGACAGGGCTGGGGATTCCTGACACTGAAGCTTTCTTT.

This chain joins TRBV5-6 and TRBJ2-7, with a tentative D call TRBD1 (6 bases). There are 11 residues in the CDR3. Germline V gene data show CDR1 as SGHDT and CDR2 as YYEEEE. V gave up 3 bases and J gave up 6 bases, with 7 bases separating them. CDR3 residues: CASSWGLEQYF. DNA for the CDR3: TGTGCCAGCAGCTGGGGGCTCGAGCAGTACTTC.

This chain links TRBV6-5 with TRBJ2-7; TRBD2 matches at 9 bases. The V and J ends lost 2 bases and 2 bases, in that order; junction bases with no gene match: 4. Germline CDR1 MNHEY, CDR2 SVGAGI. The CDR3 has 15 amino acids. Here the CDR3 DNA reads TGTGCCAGCAGTTACGTGACTAGCGGAACCTACGAGCAGTACTTC. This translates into CASSYVTSGTYEQYF.

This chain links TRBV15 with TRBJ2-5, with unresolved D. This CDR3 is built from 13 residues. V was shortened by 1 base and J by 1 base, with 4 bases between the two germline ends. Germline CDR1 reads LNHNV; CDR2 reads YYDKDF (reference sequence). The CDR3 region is CATSRGSQETQYF. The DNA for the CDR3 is TGTGCCACCAGCAGAGGCAGCCAAGAGACCCAGTACTTC.

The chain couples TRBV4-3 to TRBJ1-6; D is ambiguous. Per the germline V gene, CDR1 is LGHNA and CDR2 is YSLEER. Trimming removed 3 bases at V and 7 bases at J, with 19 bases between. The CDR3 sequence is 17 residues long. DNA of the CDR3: TGCGCCAGCAGCCAGACCCCTAAGGGAGGAAGCAATTCACCCCTCCACTTT. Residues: CASSQTPKGGSNSPLHF.